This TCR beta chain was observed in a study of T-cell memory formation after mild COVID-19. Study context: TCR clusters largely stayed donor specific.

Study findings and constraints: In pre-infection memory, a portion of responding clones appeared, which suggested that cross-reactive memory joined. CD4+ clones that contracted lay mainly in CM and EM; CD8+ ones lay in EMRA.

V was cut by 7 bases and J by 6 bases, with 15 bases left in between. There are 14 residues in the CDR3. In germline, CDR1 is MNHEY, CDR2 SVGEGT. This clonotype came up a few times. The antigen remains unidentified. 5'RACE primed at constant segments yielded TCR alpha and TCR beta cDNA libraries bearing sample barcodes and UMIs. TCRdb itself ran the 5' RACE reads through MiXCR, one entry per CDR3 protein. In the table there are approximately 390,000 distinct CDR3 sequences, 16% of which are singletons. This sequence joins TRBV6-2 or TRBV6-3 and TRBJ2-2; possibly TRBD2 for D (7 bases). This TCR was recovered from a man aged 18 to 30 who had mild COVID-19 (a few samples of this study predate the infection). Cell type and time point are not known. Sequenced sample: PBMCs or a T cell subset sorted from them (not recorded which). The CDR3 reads CASTPQGRAGELFF. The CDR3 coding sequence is TGTGCCAGCACACCGCAGGGGAGGGCCGGGGAGCTGTTTTTT.